This T cell receptor (beta chain) was profiled in a study of T cells in women clearing cervical HPV infection. Study-level information: No precancer developed; the control's incident HPV16 infection cleared within 12 months. Case blood was drawn when the lesion was first found; control blood after infection became undetectable.

Study-wide findings and caveats: Repertoire richness, not evenness, was significantly elevated in CIN3+ cases versus controls.

This table comes from immunoSEQ multiplex PCR, and its TCRdb copy is limited to in-frame clones, with some not included. This listing includes tens of thousands of clones. As regards this clone: No antigen is known for it. The read finishes 3 residues shy of the CDR3 end, and the germline J gene is used to complete it.

CDR1 is DFQATT and CDR2 is SNEGSKA in the germline V gene (reference sequence). Deletions cut 3 bases from V and 4 bases from J, with 10 bases between. CDR3 length: 12 residues. The rearrangement joins TRBV20-1 to TRBJ2-7, with D uncertain. The clonotype comes from a woman between 18 and 69 years old with a cervical HPV16 infection that either progressed to CIN3+ or cleared (not recorded which). The sample consisted of blood buffy coat. The DNA read from the CDR3 is TGCAGTGCTAGTATCCCCTCGTACGAG. Protein sequence: CSASIPSYE. The whole CDR3 sequence reads CSASIPSYEQYF.